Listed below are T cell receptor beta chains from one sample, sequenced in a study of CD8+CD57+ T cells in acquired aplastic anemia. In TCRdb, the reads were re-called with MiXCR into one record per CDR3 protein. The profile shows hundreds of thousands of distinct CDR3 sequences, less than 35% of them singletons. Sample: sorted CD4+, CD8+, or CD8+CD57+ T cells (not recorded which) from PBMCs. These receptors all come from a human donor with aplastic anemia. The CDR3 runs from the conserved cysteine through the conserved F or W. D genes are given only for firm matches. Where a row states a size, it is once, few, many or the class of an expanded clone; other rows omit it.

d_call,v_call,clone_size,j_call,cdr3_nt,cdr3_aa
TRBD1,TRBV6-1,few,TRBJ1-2,TGTGCCAGCAGTAGACATGGACAGGGGCCGTTGAGCTACACCTTC,CASSRHGQGPLSYTF
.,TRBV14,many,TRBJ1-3,TGTGCCAGCAGCCCAGCGCGAAACACCATATATTTT,CASSPARNTIYF
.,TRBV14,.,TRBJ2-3,TGTGCCAGCAGCCAATTCGGGGTGGATACGCAGTATTTT,CASSQFGVDTQYF
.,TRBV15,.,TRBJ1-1,TGTGCCACCAGCCGAAATGGGGGGAGAACTGAAGCTTTCTTT,CATSRNGGRTEAFF
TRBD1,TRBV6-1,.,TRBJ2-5,TGTGCCAGCAGTGAAGTCAGGGGGTCGGGGACCCAGTACTTC,CASSEVRGSGTQYF
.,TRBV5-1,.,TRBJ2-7,TGCGCCAGCAGTACTTTGTCCTACGAGCAGTACTTC,CASSTLSYEQYF
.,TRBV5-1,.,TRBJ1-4,TGCGCCAGCAGCTTGGCCCCCGCAGGGTCCACTAATGAAAAACTGTTTTTT,CASSLAPAGSTNEKLFF
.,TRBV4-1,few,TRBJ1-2,TGCGCCAGCAGCCAAGATGGGGGCGCAGATGGCTACACCTTC,CASSQDGGADGYTF
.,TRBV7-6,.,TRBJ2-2,TGTGCCAGCAGCTTATACGATAACACCGGGGAGCTGTTTTTT,CASSLYDNTGELFF
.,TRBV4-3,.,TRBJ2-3,TGCGCCAGCAGCCAAAACGTGGTAGGCACAGATACGCAGTATTTT,CASSQNVVGTDTQYF
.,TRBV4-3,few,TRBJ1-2,TGCGCCAGCAGCCAAGGCCGGATCCCAGGGTATGGCTACACCTTC,CASSQGRIPGYGYTF
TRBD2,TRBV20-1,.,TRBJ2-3,TGCAGTGCTATTCTAGCGGGAGGGCCGAAGGATACGCAGTATTTT,CSAILAGGPKDTQYF
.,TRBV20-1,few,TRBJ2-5,TGCAGTGTCCAGGGCCCGACCCAGTACTTC,CSVQGPTQYF
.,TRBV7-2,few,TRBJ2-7,TGTGCCAGCAGCTTAGGGGCAGGGGAGACCTACGAGCGGTACTTC,CASSLGAGETYERYF
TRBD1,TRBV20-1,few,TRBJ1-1,TGCAGTGCTAAGACAGGGGCTTCTGAAGCTTTCTTT,CSAKTGASEAFF
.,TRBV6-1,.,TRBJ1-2,TGTGCCAGCAGTGAATCGGGGAGGGATGGCTACACCTTC,CASSESGRDGYTF
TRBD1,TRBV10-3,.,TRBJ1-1,TGTGCCATCAGTGAGGGACAGGGGGACACTGAAGCTTTCTTT,CAISEGQGDTEAFF
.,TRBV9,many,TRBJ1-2,TGTGCCAGCAGCGTAGACAGGGACTATGGCTACACCTTC,CASSVDRDYGYTF
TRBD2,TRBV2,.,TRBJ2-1,TGTGCCAGCAGTGGAGGACTAGCGGGGGTCTACAATGAGCAGTTCTTC,CASSGGLAGVYNEQFF
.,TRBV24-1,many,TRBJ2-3,TGTGCCACCAGTGATTTCGGGACCAGCCCCGATACGCAGTATTTT,CATSDFGTSPDTQYF
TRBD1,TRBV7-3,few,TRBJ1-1,TGTGCCAGCAGCCGAGGAGGCCAGGGGGGGATAACTGAAGCTTTCTTT,CASSRGGQGGITEAFF
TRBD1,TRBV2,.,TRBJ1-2,TGTGCCAGCAGAGGACAGGGGGCGGATGGCTACACCTTC,CASRGQGADGYTF
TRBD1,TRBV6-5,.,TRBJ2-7,TGTGCCAGCAGTTACCGTGGACAGGGTTCAGGGGAGCAGTACTTC,CASSYRGQGSGEQYF
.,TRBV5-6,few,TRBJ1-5,TGTGCCAGCAGCGTGAGACAGGTGGGGAATCAGCCCCAGCATTTT,CASSVRQVGNQPQHF
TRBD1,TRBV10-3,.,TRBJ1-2,TGTGCCATCAGGACGACAGGGTCTGGAAACACCTTC,CAIRTTGSGNTF
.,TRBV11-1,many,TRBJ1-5,TGTGCCAGCAGCCTTTTCGTGGCTTGGGGGGCCGATCAGCCCCAGCATTTT,CASSLFVAWGADQPQHF
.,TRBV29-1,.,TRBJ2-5,TGCAGCGTTATTGAAGAGACCCAGTACTTC,CSVIEETQYF
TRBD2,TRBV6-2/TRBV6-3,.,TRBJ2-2,TGTGCCAGCACTAACTTAGCGGGCCGGGAGCTGTTTTTT,CASTNLAGRELFF
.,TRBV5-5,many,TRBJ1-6,TGTGCCAGCAGCTCCGACGAATATAATTCACCCCTCCACTTT,CASSSDEYNSPLHF
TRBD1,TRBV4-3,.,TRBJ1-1,TGCGCCAGCAGCCAAGGGGGACAGGTCGAGATTGAAGCTTTCTTT,CASSQGGQVEIEAFF
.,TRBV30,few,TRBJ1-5,TGTGCCTCGCAACGCGGCGCCGATCAGCCCCAGCATTTT,CASQRGADQPQHF
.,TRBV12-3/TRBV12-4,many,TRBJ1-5,TGTGCCAGCAGTTTAGAATCGCAGCGCAATCAGCCCCAGCATTTT,CASSLESQRNQPQHF
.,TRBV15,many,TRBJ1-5,TGTGCCACCAGCAGCGAGGAAACAGGTGTGGATCAGCCCCAGCATTTT,CATSSEETGVDQPQHF
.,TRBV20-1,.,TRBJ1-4,TGCAGTGCTAGAGTTGGACGCGGGGATGAAAAACTGTTTTTT,CSARVGRGDEKLFF
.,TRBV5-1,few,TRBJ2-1,TGCGCCAGCAGCCTCCGGGCCTTAACGTTCTTC,CASSLRALTFF
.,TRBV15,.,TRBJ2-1,TGTGCCACCAGCAGAGTGGAGGGGGCGGCTAACAATGAGCAGTTCTTC,CATSRVEGAANNEQFF
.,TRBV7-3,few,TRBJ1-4,TGTGCCAGCAGCCCCGGGGGGGCAAGAGAAAAACTGTTTTTT,CASSPGGAREKLFF
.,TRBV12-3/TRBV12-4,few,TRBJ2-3,TGTGCCAGCTCGGCAGATGTAAAGCAGTATTTT,CASSADVKQYF
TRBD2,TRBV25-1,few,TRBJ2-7,TGTGCCAGCAGCGGATTGTATTCGGGAGGGAGTTACGAGCAGTACTTC,CASSGLYSGGSYEQYF
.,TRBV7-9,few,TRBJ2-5,TGTGCCAGCGACTGGAGTCAACTTGGAGAGACCCAGTACTTC,CASDWSQLGETQYF
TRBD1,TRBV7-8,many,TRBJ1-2,TGTGCCAGCAGCTTAGATTGGGACAGTTATGGCTACACCTTC,CASSLDWDSYGYTF
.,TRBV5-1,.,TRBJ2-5,TGCGCCAGCAGCTGGTCCGGCGGCGGGGAGACCCAGTACTTC,CASSWSGGGETQYF
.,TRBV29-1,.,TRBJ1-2,TGCAGCAGTAGCTTCCGGGACAACTATGGCTACACCTTC,CSSSFRDNYGYTF
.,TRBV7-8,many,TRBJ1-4,TGTGCCAGCAGCTCTCCAGGGTTGGCGGGTGAAAAACTGTTTTTT,CASSSPGLAGEKLFF
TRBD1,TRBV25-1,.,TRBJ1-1,TGTGCCAGCAGTGGAACAGGGGGCAACGCCTTT,CASSGTGGNAF
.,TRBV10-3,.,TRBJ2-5,TGTGCCATTCCCAACGCGGGGTTTGAGACCCAGTACTTC,CAIPNAGFETQYF
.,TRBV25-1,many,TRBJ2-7,TGTGCCAGCAGTGAAGGTCTCGCCAGGGATCTCTACGAGCAGTACTTC,CASSEGLARDLYEQYF
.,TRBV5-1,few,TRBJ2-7,TGCGCCAGCAGCTGGAACAGGAAGAGCTCCTACGAGCAGTACTTC,CASSWNRKSSYEQYF
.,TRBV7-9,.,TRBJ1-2,TGTGCCATCCTCCTTGGCGGACACTATGGCTACACCTTC,CAILLGGHYGYTF
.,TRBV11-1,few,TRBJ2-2,TGTGCCAGCAGTTTGGGCAGGGCGAACACCGGGGAGCTGTTTTTT,CASSLGRANTGELFF